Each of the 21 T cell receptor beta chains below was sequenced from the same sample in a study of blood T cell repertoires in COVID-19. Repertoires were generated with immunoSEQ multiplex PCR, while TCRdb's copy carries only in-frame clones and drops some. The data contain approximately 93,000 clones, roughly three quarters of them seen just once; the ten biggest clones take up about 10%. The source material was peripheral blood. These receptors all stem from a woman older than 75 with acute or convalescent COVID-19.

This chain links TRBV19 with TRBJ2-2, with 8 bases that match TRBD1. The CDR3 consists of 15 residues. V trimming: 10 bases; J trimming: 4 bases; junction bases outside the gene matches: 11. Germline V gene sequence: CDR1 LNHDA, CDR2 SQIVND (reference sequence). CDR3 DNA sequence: TGTGCCACCAGATGGGGCGGGACAGGCACCGGGGAGCTGTTTTTT. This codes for CATRWGGTGTGELFF.

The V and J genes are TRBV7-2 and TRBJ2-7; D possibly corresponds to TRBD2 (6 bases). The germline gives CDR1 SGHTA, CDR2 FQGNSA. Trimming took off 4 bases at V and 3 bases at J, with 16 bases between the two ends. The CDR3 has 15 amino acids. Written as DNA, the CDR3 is TGTGCCAGCAGCTCCAGGAGAAGCGGGTTCTACGAGCAGTACTTC. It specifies CASSSRRSGFYEQYF.

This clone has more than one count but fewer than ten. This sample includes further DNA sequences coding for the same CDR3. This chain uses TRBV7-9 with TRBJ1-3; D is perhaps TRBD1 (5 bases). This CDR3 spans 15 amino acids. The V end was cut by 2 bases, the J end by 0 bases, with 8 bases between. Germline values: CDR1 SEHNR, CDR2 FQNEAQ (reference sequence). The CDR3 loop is CASSLTGGSGNTIYF. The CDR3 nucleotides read TGTGCCAGCAGCTTAACAGGTGGCTCTGGAAACACCATATATTTT.

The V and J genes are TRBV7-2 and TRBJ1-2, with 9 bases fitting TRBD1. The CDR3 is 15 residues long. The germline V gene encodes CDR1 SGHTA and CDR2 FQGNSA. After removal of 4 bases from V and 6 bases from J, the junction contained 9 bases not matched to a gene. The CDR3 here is CASSSSGQGLNGYTF. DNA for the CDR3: TGTGCCAGCAGCTCTTCGGGACAGGGCTTGAATGGCTACACCTTC.

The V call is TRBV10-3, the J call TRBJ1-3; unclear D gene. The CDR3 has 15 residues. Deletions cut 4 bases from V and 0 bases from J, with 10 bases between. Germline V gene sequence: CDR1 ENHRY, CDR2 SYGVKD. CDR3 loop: CAISATTNSGNTIYF. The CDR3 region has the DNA TGTGCCATCAGTGCAACTACAAACTCTGGAAACACCATATATTTT.

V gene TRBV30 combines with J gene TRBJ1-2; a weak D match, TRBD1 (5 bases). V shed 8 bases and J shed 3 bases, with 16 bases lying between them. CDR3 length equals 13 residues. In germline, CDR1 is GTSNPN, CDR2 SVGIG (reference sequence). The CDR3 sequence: CALQGWGDYGYTF. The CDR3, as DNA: TGTGCCCTCCAGGGTTGGGGTGACTATGGCTACACCTTC.

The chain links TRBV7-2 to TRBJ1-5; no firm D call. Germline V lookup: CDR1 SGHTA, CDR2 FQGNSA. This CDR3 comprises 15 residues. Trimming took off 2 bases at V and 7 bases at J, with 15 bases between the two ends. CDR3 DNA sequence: TGTGCCAGCAGCTTATTAGTGAGCGTGGAGCAGCCCCAGCATTTT. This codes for CASSLLVSVEQPQHF.

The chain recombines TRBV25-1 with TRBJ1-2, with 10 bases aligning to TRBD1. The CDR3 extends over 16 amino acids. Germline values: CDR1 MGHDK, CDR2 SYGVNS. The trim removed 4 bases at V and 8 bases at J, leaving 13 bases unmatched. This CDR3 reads CASSASTTGGLTGYTF. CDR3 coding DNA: TGTGCCAGCAGTGCGTCCACGACAGGGGGCTTGACGGGCTACACCTTC.

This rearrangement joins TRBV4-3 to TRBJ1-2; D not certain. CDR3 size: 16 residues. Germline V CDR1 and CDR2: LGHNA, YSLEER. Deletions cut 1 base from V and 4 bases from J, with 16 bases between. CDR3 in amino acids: CASSQALETHRYGYTF. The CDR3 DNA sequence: TGCGCCAGCAGCCAAGCCCTCGAGACACACCGCTATGGCTACACCTTC.

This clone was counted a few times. CDR3 in amino acids: CASSLAPMGDQPQHF. DNA for the CDR3: TGTGCCAGCAGCTTGGCACCTATGGGAGATCAGCCCCAGCATTTT. V is TRBV5-5 and J is TRBJ1-5; unclear D gene. The germline V and J ends were trimmed by 0 bases and 5 bases, with 12 bases remaining between them. Germline V gene data show CDR1 as SGHKS and CDR2 as YYEKEE (reference sequence). The CDR3 is 15 residues long.

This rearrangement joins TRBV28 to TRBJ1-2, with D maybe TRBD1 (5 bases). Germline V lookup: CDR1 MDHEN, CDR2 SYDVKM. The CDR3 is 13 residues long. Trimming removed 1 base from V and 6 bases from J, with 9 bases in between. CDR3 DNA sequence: TGTGCCAGCAGTTTATCAGGGTTAAATGGCTACACCTTC. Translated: CASSLSGLNGYTF.

Here the CDR3 reads CASSLDRGTYEQYF. The CDR3 nucleotides read TGTGCCAGCAGTTTAGACAGGGGGACCTACGAGCAGTACTTC. This sequence joins TRBV27 and TRBJ2-7, with TRBD1 matching 9 bases. The V and J ends lost 2 bases and 2 bases, in that order; junction bases with no gene match: 1. Germline CDR1 reads MNHEY; CDR2 reads SMNVEV (reference sequence). The CDR3 runs to 14 residues.

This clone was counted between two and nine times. CDR3 in amino acids: CASSVDSPNTEAFF. The CDR3 DNA sequence: TGTGCCAGCAGTGTCGACAGCCCGAACACTGAAGCTTTCTTT. The chain recombines TRBV5-4 with TRBJ1-1; a weak D match, TRBD1 (5 bases). This CDR3 is 14 amino acids long. The V end was cut by 5 bases, the J end by 1 base, with 12 bases between. Germline lookup yields CDR1 SGHNT and CDR2 YYREEE (reference sequence).

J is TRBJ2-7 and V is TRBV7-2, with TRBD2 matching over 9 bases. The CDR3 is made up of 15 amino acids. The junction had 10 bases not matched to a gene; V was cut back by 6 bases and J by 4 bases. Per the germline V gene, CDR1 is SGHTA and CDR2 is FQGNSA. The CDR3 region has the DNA TGTGCCAGCAGTCGACTAGCGGCCAATCAGTACGAGCAGTACTTC. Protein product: CASSRLAANQYEQYF.

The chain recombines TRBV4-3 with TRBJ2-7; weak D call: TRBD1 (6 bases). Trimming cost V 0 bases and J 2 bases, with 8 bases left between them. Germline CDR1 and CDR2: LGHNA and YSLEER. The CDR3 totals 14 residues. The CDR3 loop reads CASSQEGGAYEQYF. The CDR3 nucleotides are TGCGCCAGCAGCCAAGAAGGGGGAGCCTACGAGCAGTACTTC.

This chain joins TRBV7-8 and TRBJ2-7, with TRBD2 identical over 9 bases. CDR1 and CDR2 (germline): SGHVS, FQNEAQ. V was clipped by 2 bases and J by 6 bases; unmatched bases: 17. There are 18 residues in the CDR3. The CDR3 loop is CASSLKVAGGFRAGEQYF. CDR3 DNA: TGTGCCAGCAGCTTAAAGGTGGCGGGAGGGTTCCGGGCGGGCGAGCAGTACTTC.

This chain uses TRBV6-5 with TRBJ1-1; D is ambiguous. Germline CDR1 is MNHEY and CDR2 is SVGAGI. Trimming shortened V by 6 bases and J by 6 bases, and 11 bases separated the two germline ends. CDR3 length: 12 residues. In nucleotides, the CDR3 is TGTGCCAGCAGGCCCGACATGGCTGAAGCTTTCTTT. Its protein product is CASRPDMAEAFF.

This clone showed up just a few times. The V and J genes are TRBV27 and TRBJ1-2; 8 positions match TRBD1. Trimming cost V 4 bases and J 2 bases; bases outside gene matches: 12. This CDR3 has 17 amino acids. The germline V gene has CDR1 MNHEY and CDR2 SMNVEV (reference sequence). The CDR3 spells CASSSRAGGFPNYGYTF. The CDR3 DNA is TGTGCCAGCAGTTCTCGGGCAGGGGGCTTCCCCAACTATGGCTACACCTTC.

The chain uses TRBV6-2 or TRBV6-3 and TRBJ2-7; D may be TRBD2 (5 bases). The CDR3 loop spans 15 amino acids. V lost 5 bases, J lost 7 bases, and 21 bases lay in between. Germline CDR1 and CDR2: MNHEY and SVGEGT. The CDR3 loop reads CASSKPAALSGEQYF. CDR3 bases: TGTGCCAGCAGTAAGCCTGCGGCCCTCTCGGGAGAGCAGTACTTC.

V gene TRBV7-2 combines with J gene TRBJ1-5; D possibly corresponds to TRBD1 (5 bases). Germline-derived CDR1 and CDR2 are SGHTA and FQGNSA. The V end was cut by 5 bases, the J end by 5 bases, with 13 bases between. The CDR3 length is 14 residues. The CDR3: CASSQRAGDQPQHF. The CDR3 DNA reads TGTGCCAGCAGCCAGCGGGCGGGGGATCAGCCCCAGCATTTT.

The CDR3 here is CATSWGGLGLYEQYF. The CDR3 DNA reads as TGTGCCACCTCATGGGGGGGACTAGGCCTATACGAGCAGTACTTC. The rearrangement joins TRBV28 to TRBJ2-7; 8 bases match TRBD2. V was pared by 10 bases and J by 4 bases, with 15 bases of the junction left unmatched. The germline gives CDR1 MDHEN, CDR2 SYDVKM. The CDR3 loop spans 15 amino acids.